This TCR beta chain was retrieved from a study of control samples from healthy donors and cancer patients. CDR3 length equals 13 residues. The germline CDR1 and CDR2 sequences are LNHNV and YYDKDF (reference sequence). The V end was cut by 3 bases, the J end by 1 base, with 6 bases between. Data came from immunoSEQ multiplex PCR; TCRdb stores just in-frame clones and leaves some out. The data hold about 220,000 clones, with just under 95% observed a single time. The sample was blood. The TCR comes from a man in his fifties or sixties in good health. This chain uses TRBV15 with TRBJ1-1, with D perhaps TRBD1 (5 bases). CDR3 nucleotide sequence: TGTGCCACCAGCAGGGGGGGGAACACTGAAGCTTTCTTT. Protein: CATSRGGNTEAFF.